The T cell receptor (beta chain) under discussion was sequenced for a study of glioma-infiltrating T cells after dendritic cell vaccination. Study as a whole: Patients received autologous tumor lysate-pulsed dendritic cell vaccination between 2003 and 2012. Three intradermal dendritic cell vaccine injections were given every two weeks. The vaccine used monocyte-derived dendritic cells pulsed overnight with autologous tumor lysate.

CDR3 length: 17 residues. CDR1 is MNHEY and CDR2 is SMNVEV in the germline V gene (reference sequence). Trimming at V came to 6 bases and at J to 2 bases, leaving 8 bases not matched to a gene. The time point was: after dendritic cell vaccination, including at tumor progression/relapse. Profiled with immunoSEQ multiplex PCR; TCRdb holds only in-frame clones, not every one. The sample lists about 94,000 clones; around 80% were seen once. Sequencing used blood, obtained after dendritic cell vaccination. The receptor was isolated from a human donor with glioblastoma. The chain carries TRBV27 and TRBJ1-5; 12 bases line up with TRBD1. The CDR3 is CASRRGTGGAGNQPQHF. CDR3 DNA sequence: TGTGCCAGCAGGAGGGGGACAGGGGGCGCAGGCAATCAGCCCCAGCATTTT.